The clone carrying this T cell receptor beta chain has a handful of counts. Its antigen remains unidentified. The source of the sample is a study of response to subunit inactivated influenza vaccine. Findings of the study overall: The study's authors posited that every seasonal influenza vaccination enlists few new T cells.

MiXCR, applied by TCRdb to the RT-PCR reads, yields one record per CDR3 protein. The data show fewer than 600,000 distinct CDR3 sequences, 6% to 9% seen once. The TCR was taken from a man between 45 and 75 years old who received an inactivated influenza vaccine. The input for sequencing was PBMCs from blood, taken roughly 24 months after vaccination.

CDR3 sequence reads: CSASASVQETQYF. CDR3 in DNA: TGCAGTGCTAGTGCTTCAGTCCAAGAGACCCAGTACTTC. This rearrangement joins TRBV20-1 to TRBJ2-5; D is ambiguous. The CDR3 consists of 13 residues. The V and J ends lost 3 bases and 1 base respectively, with 9 bases between them. Germline V gene sequence: CDR1 DFQATT, CDR2 SNEGSKA (reference sequence).